These 22 T cell receptor beta chains came from one sample sequenced in a study of blood T cells in healthy people across ages. The use of a sample-barcoded 5' primer and a J-beta primer mix characterized a second PCR of roughly 6 to 11 cycles. TCRdb re-called the 5' RACE reads through MiXCR, storing one row per CDR3 protein. The sample includes 600,000 or so distinct CDR3 sequences, under 55% seen only once; the top ten take around 24%. Sequencing input: blood. The receptors come from a man older than 75 in good health.

The V call is TRBV6-2 or TRBV6-3, the J call TRBJ2-1; 9 bases map to TRBD1. This CDR3 is built from 16 residues. Germline V gives CDR1 MNHEY, CDR2 SVGEGT. Trimming removed 2 bases from V and 4 bases from J; junction bases left unmatched: 6. The CDR3 nucleotides are TGTGCCAGCAGTTACGTAGTAGGACAGGGGTACAATGAGCAGTTCTTC. Amino acid sequence: CASSYVVGQGYNEQFF.

This clonotype was seen a few times. This sequence joins TRBV12-3 or TRBV12-4 and TRBJ2-3, with 7 bases aligning to TRBD2. The CDR3 sequence is 15 residues long. The V gene end was trimmed by 3 bases and the J gene end by 4 bases; junction bases not matched to a gene: 7. CDR3 nucleotide sequence: TGTGCCAGCAGTTTTCCGGGGGGTGCGGCAGATACGCAGTATTTT. Translation gives CASSFPGGAADTQYF.

The chain combines TRBV12-5 with TRBJ1-2; D uncertain. CDR1 is LGHNT and CDR2 is FRNRAP in the germline V gene. The CDR3 contains 14 residues. Trimming stripped 3 bases from V and 2 bases from J, with 10 bases between. CDR3 DNA: TGTGCTAGTGGTTTTTCCAGACTGAACTATGGCTACACCTTC. Translation: CASGFSRLNYGYTF.

This clonotype turned up a few times. V and J are TRBV7-2 and TRBJ2-3; D might be TRBD2 (6 bases). The CDR3 is made up of 15 amino acids. Germline V CDR1 and CDR2: SGHTA, FQGNSA. Trimming removed 5 bases from V and 4 bases from J, with 16 bases in between. CDR3 protein: CASSIRERRSDTQYF. CDR3 nucleotide sequence: TGTGCCAGCAGCATTCGGGAGAGAAGGTCAGATACGCAGTATTTT.

The V and J genes are TRBV3-1 and TRBJ2-1; 8 bases align to TRBD2. Germline V CDR1 and CDR2: LGHDT, YNNKEL (reference sequence). J was trimmed by 5 bases and V by 4 bases; bases with no gene match: 1. The CDR3 length is 13 residues. The CDR3 spells CASSRGLDNEQFF. CDR3 coding DNA: TGTGCCAGCAGCCGGGGACTAGACAATGAGCAGTTCTTC.

The chain has TRBV5-5 and TRBJ1-1, with D maybe TRBD1 (5 bases). CDR3 size: 12 residues. V was clipped by 7 bases and J by 1 base, with 8 bases between them. Per germline, CDR1 SGHKS and CDR2 YYEKEE (reference sequence). CDR3 residues: CASGTENTEAFF. CDR3 DNA: TGTGCCAGCGGGACGGAGAACACTGAAGCTTTCTTT.

The sample holds a few counts of this clonotype. V gene TRBV11-1 combines with J gene TRBJ2-5, with D possibly being TRBD2 (6 bases). The V end was cut by 5 bases, the J end by 3 bases, with 13 bases between. The CDR3 is made up of 14 amino acids. CDR1 and CDR2 (germline): SGHAT, FQDESV (reference sequence). The CDR3 DNA reads as TGTGCCAGCAGCCGCCGACTAGGCGAAGAGACCCAGTACTTC. This encodes CASSRRLGEETQYF.

The chain couples TRBV7-2 to TRBJ2-5, with 14 bases lining up with TRBD2. The CDR3 totals 17 residues. Germline loops: CDR1 SGHTA, CDR2 FQGNSA. The J segment lost 5 bases and the V segment lost 1 base, leaving 6 bases of the junction unmatched. The CDR3 DNA reads TGTGCCAGCAGCTTAGGACTAGCGGGGGGGCTGTCGGAGACCCAGTACTTC. Its translation: CASSLGLAGGLSETQYF.

There are a few counts of this clonotype. V gene TRBV7-2 combines with J gene TRBJ2-7; D is undetermined. V was pared by 1 base and J by 6 bases, with 13 bases between. CDR1 is SGHTA and CDR2 is FQGNSA in the germline V gene. The CDR3 has 14 amino acids. The CDR3 nucleotides are TGTGCCAGCAGCTTAGACCCCCGTCGCGGCGAGCAGTACTTC. It codes for CASSLDPRRGEQYF.

This clonotype came up a few times. The V gene is TRBV20-1, the J gene TRBJ2-3; 12 bases fit TRBD1. The trim removed 1 base at V and 2 bases at J, leaving 10 bases unmatched. Per germline, CDR1 DFQATT and CDR2 SNEGSKA (reference sequence). The CDR3 runs to 18 residues. The CDR3 sequence is CSARVSGTGGRVTDTQYF. CDR3 DNA sequence: TGCAGTGCTAGAGTGTCGGGGACAGGGGGCCGGGTCACAGATACGCAGTATTTT.

DNA of the CDR3: TGTGCCAGCAGCGATATACAGGGAAACTACGAGCAGTACTTC. It codes for CASSDIQGNYEQYF. The rearrangement uses TRBV25-1 and TRBJ2-7; weak D call: TRBD1 (6 bases). V gave up 6 bases and J gave up 3 bases, with 15 bases separating them. Per germline, CDR1 MGHDK and CDR2 SYGVNS. The length of the CDR3 is 14 residues.

The chain combines TRBV2 with TRBJ2-2, with D tentatively TRBD1 (5 bases). Germline CDR1 and CDR2: SNHLY and FYNNEI. The CDR3 consists of 14 residues. With 4 bases removed from V and 0 bases from J, the gap between germline ends came to 6 bases. Here the CDR3 reads CASSADTNTGELFF. The CDR3 bases are TGTGCCAGCAGTGCGGACACGAACACCGGGGAGCTGTTTTTT.

This chain links TRBV11-2 with TRBJ2-1, with TRBD2 matching over 10 bases. The junction had 12 bases not matched to a gene; V was cut back by 0 bases and J by 7 bases. The V gene's germline CDR1 is SGHAT and CDR2 FQNNGV. The CDR3 extends over 18 amino acids. CDR3 DNA: TGTGCCAGCAGCTTAGATCCTCTGGGTAGCGGGGGGTCAAATGAGCAGTTCTTC. Translated: CASSLDPLGSGGSNEQFF.

V gene TRBV3-1 combines with J gene TRBJ1-6; D unclear. Looked up from germline, CDR1 is LGHDT and CDR2 is YNNKEL (reference sequence). V lost 0 bases and J 7 bases, leaving 10 bases between the germline ends. The CDR3 length is 15 residues. This chain's CDR3 is CASSQEWAVNSPLHF. The CDR3 region has the DNA TGTGCCAGCAGCCAAGAGTGGGCAGTAAATTCACCCCTCCACTTT.

This chain links TRBV2 with TRBJ2-7; D remains ambiguous. V lost 3 bases to trimming and J lost 6 bases, with 6 bases between them. Germline CDR1 is SNHLY and CDR2 is FYNNEI. The CDR3 runs 11 residues. The CDR3 region is CASSDWAEQYF. The CDR3 nucleotides are TGTGCCAGCAGTGACTGGGCCGAGCAGTACTTC.

This sequence joins TRBV29-1 and TRBJ2-4, with a weak D call TRBD1 (6 bases). CDR1 SQVTM and CDR2 ANQGSEA come from the germline V gene. V was trimmed by 2 bases and J by 4 bases, leaving 6 bases between them. The CDR3 totals 12 residues. The CDR3 protein is CSVEQGKNIQYF. The CDR3 nucleotides are TGCAGCGTTGAACAGGGGAAAAACATTCAGTACTTC.

A remark on this clonotype: The junction departs from germline at one end; a sequencing error may be responsible. This sequence joins TRBV7-2 and TRBJ2-1; TRBD2 is a possible D gene (5 bases). Germline CDR1 SGHTA, CDR2 FQGNSA. The CDR3 is made up of 14 amino acids. The CDR3 DNA reads TGTGCCGGCAGCGACGGACTCTCCTACAATGAGCAGTTCTTC. This sequence encodes CAGSDGLSYNEQFF.

CDR3 residues: CASRQGAKGAFF. The CDR3 bases are TGTGCCAGCAGGCAGGGGGCGAAGGGAGCTTTCTTT. V and J are TRBV6-5 and TRBJ1-1, with 8 bases aligning to TRBD1. The trim removed 6 bases at V and 10 bases at J, leaving 7 bases unmatched. There are 12 residues in the CDR3. The germline CDR1 and CDR2 sequences are MNHEY and SVGAGI.

For this clonotype: A read error may explain this, as a much larger clone is one base away. The rearrangement links TRBV11-1 to TRBJ2-1, with D possibly being TRBD1 or TRBD2 (5 bases each). Trimming shortened V by 5 bases and J by 5 bases, and 10 bases separated the two germline ends. CDR3 length: 13 amino acids. Germline values: CDR1 SGHAT, CDR2 FQDESV (reference sequence). The CDR3 loop reads CASSQRGDNEQFF. CDR3 DNA: TGTGCCAGCAGCCAGCGAGGGGACAATGAGCAGTTCTTC.

In its sample, this clonotype was seen a few times. This sequence joins TRBV20-1 and TRBJ2-5; maybe TRBD2 (6 bases). Germline assignment: CDR1 DFQATT and CDR2 SNEGSKA (reference sequence). Trimming stripped 3 bases from V and 1 base from J, with 12 bases between. This CDR3 region has 14 residues. This chain's CDR3 is CSASWGDLQETQYF. CDR3 DNA sequence: TGCAGTGCTAGTTGGGGGGACCTCCAAGAGACCCAGTACTTC.

This chain links TRBV7-8 with TRBJ1-3, with D hard to call. The CDR3 length is 15 residues. Germline CDR1 and CDR2: SGHVS and FQNEAQ. Trimming took 0 bases from V and 3 from J, leaving 9 bases between them. CDR3 amino acids: CASSLALNFGNTIYF. The CDR3 region has the DNA TGTGCCAGCAGCTTAGCGCTTAACTTTGGAAACACCATATATTTT.

The chain is built from TRBV29-1 and TRBJ1-1; D may be TRBD1 (5 bases). V dropped 7 bases and J dropped 9 bases, with 18 bases sitting between them. This CDR3 is 12 amino acids long. Per the germline V gene, CDR1 is SQVTM and CDR2 is ANQGSEA. This CDR3 is CSGGGRRNKAFF. The DNA of the CDR3 is TGCAGCGGCGGGGGACGGAGGAACAAAGCTTTCTTT.